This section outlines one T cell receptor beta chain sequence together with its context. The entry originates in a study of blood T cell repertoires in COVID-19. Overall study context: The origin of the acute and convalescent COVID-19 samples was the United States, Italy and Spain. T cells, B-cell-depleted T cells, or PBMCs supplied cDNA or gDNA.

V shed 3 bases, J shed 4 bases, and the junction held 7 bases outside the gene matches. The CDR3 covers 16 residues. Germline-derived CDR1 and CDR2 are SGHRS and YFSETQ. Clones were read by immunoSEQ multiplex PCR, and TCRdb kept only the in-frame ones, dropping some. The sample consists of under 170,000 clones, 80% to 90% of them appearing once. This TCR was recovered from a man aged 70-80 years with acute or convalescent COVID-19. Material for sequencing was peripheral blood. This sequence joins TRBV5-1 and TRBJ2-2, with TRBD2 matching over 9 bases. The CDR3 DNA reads TGCGCCAGCAGCTACATTAGCGGGAGCAGCACCGGGGAGCTGTTTTTT. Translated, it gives CASSYISGSSTGELFF. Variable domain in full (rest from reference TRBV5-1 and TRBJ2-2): KAGVTQTPRYLIKTRGQQVTLSCSPISGHRSVSWYQQTPGQGLQFLFEYFSETQRNKGNFPGRFSGRQFSNSRSEMNVSTLELGDSALYLCASSYISGSSTGELFFGEGSRLTVL.